Included here is one T cell receptor beta chain sequence, with context. Antigen specificity is unknown. In germline, CDR1 is SGHAT, CDR2 FQNNGV. This CDR3 comprises 13 residues. V was trimmed by 6 bases and J by 3 bases, leaving 12 bases between them. This specimen belongs to a study of shared clonotypes between healthy human individuals. Study results and limitations: Specimens sampled were limited to blood, with tissue repertoires likely differing.

Naive CD8 cells lacked CD45RO, underwent positive selection for CCR7 and left out terminally differentiated effector memory CD45RA+ cells. Sorted subsets were amplified in replicate PCRs using around 200 ng DNA, approximately 30,000 T cell genomes. Generated by immunoSEQ multiplex PCR, the TCRdb table keeps only in-frame clones and is missing some. Among under 1 million clones listed, about 92% were seen once. This sequence originates from a man younger than 40 in good health. The rearrangement joins TRBV11-2 to TRBJ2-7; maybe TRBD2 (5 bases). The sequencing sample was made of naive CD8+ T cells sorted from blood. This CDR3 reads CASRTGISYEQYF. The CDR3 DNA reads as TGTGCCAGCAGAACCGGGATCAGCTACGAGCAGTACTTC.